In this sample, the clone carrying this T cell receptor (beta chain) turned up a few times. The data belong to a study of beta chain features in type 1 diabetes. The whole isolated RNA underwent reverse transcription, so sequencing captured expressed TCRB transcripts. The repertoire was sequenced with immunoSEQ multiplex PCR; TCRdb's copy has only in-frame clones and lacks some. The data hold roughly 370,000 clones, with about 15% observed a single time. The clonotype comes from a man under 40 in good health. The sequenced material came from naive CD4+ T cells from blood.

The DNA for the CDR3 is TGCGCCAGCAGCCAAGATACAAGGGCGTGGGGAACAGATACGCAGTATTTT. As protein: CASSQDTRAWGTDTQYF. V is TRBV4-3 and J is TRBJ2-3; the D is unclear. Germline V gene data show CDR1 as LGHNA and CDR2 as YSLEER. The CDR3 contains 17 residues. Trimming cost V 0 bases and J 3 bases, with 16 bases left between them.